This TCR beta chain was identified during a study of blood T cell repertoires in COVID-19. Libraries were prepared by immunoSEQ multiplex PCR; TCRdb keeps only in-frame clonotypes and omits some of them. The data hold around 210,000 clones, with roughly 90% observed a single time. The CDR3 has 14 amino acids. Losses at the gene ends were 4 bases for V and 2 bases for J; bases not matched to a gene: 4. Looked up from germline, CDR1 is SGHRS and CDR2 is YFSETQ. J is TRBJ2-7 and V is TRBV5-1; 9 bases are a match to TRBD2. The sequenced sample was peripheral blood. This clonotype originated in a woman aged 65 to 85 with acute or convalescent COVID-19. CDR3 protein: CASSRGLATYEQYF. CDR3 bases: TGCGCCAGCAGCCGGGGACTAGCTACCTACGAGCAGTACTTC.